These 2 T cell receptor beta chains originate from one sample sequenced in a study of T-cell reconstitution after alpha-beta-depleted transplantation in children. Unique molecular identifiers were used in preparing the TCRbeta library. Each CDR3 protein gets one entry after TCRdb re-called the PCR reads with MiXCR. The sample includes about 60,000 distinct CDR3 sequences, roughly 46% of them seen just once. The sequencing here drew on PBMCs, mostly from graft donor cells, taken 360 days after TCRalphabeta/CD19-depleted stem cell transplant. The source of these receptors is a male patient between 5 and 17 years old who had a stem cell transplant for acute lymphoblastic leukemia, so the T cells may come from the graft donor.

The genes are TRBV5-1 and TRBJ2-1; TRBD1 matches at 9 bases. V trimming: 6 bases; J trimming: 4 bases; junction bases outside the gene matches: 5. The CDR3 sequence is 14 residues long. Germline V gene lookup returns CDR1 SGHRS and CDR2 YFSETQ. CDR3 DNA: TGCGCCAGCAATCCGGGACAGGGTTACAATGAGCAGTTCTTC. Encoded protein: CASNPGQGYNEQFF.

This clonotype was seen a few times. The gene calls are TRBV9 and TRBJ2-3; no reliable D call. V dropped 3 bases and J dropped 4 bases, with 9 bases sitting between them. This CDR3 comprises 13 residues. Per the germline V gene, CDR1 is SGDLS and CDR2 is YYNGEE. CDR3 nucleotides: TGTGCCAGCAGCGGAGATACTCCAGATACGCAGTATTTT. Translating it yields CASSGDTPDTQYF.